This TCR beta chain was documented in a study of shared clonotypes between healthy human individuals. General study points: Few donors limited the genetic and exposure-history diversity represented. Blood alone was sampled, and tissue repertoires likely differ.

Remarks on this clone: Its matching antigen is unknown.

Researchers divided each subset's genomic DNA evenly across several immunoSEQ plates. TCRdb keeps only in-frame clones here, not all; method: immunoSEQ multiplex PCR. The sample has over 950,000 clones, roughly 80% seen once; the top ten hold 0.85% to 1%. V dropped 5 bases and J dropped 1; count of bases not matched to a gene: 8. This CDR3 contains 15 residues. The germline gives CDR1 SGHRS, CDR2 YFSETQ. Subsets obtained from CD4+ cells comprised CD45RA+ naive and CD45RA-negative memory cells. The J gene is TRBJ1-1, the V gene TRBV5-1, with 7 bases identical to TRBD1. This receptor was obtained from a man aged 18 to 30 in good health. Some clones in this sample may be carry-over from other donors' samples. Source material: memory CD4+ T cells from PBMCs. Specified subset: CD45RA-negative fraction. This CDR3 is CASRQTGYENTEAFF. CDR3 nucleotide sequence: TGCGCCAGCAGACAGACAGGGTATGAGAACACTGAAGCTTTCTTT. The full variable domain, completed using reference TRBV5-1 and TRBJ1-1, is KAGVTQTPRYLIKTRGQQVTLSCSPISGHRSVSWYQQTPGQGLQFLFEYFSETQRNKGNFPGRFSGRQFSNSRSEMNVSTLELGDSALYLCASRQTGYENTEAFFGQGTRLTVV.